This TCR beta chain appears in the sequencing data of a study of patients and donors after allogeneic stem cell transplantation. This clonotype appeared many times. TCRdb itself ran the RT-PCR reads through MiXCR, one entry per CDR3 protein. The profile shows about 960,000 distinct CDR3 sequences, more than 15% of them singletons. V dropped 3 bases and J dropped 1 base, with 13 bases sitting between them. The CDR3 length is 15 residues. Specimen: blood, either unsorted or a sorted T cell fraction (not recorded which). V gene TRBV12-3 or TRBV12-4 combines with J gene TRBJ2-7; no reliable D call. This sequence originates from a human donor who was either an allogeneic HSCT recipient or a stem cell or donor lymphocyte infusion donor (not recorded which). It is not recorded whose cells these are; they may come from a transplant donor. The CDR3 sequence is CASSFRPDSSYEQYF. The CDR3 bases are TGTGCCAGCAGTTTTCGGCCAGATAGTTCCTACGAGCAGTACTTC.